These 23 T cell receptor beta chains were sequenced from one sample in a study of tumor-infiltrating lymphocytes in primary liver carcinoma (dated by TCRdb to about 2017). RNA from unsorted whole blood was extracted with TRIzol reagent, and germline DNA was obtained with the DNeasy Blood & Tissue kit. Sequenced using an Illumina HiSeq 2500. Using a constant-region primer and ProtoScript II reverse transcriptase, TCRbeta-specific cDNA was reverse-transcribed from about 540 ng total RNA. Construction of the TCRbeta libraries relied on three nested rounds of multiplex PCR, following a slightly modified ARM-PCR procedure. The first two PCR rounds used multiplex TRBV1-TRBV30 forward primers with a Cbeta reverse primer, each for about 10 cycles. The public reads were quality trimmed at Q25 with fastp and then assembled into clones with MiXCR by TCRdb, keeping productive beta chains. Rows are combined by CDR3 protein, so each entry shows the most common genes and DNA. The sample yields about 320,000 distinct CDR3 sequences; less than 75% were counted once. About 8.4% of the sample comes from the top ten.

Input material: peripheral blood. Receptors originate from a man aged 40-50 years with primary liver carcinoma and hepatitis B virus infection.

The V call is TRBV10-3, the J call TRBJ2-3; D is undetermined. CDR3 length: 14 amino acids. Looked up from germline, CDR1 is ENHRY and CDR2 is SYGVKD. V dropped 0 bases and J dropped 4 bases, with 8 bases sitting between them. This chain's CDR3 is CAISESKMADTQYF. The DNA for the CDR3 is TGTGCCATCAGTGAGTCCAAGATGGCAGATACGCAGTATTTT.

As to this clonotype: A much larger clone is a single base away; this may be a read error. V usage is TRBV30 and J usage is TRBJ1-2, with D unclear. This CDR3 is 13 amino acids long. From germline, CDR1 is GTSNPN and CDR2 SVGIG (reference sequence). This chain's CDR3 is CAWRVKGTYGYTF. The CDR3 DNA reads as TGTGCCTGGCGTGTCAAGGGAACCTATGGCTACACCTTC.

Points on this clonotype: A read error may account for a junction end that differs from germline. The rearrangement uses TRBV6-1 and TRBJ1-1, with D possibly TRBD1 on 5 matching bases. The CDR3 totals 14 residues. In germline, CDR1 is MNHNS, CDR2 SASEGT. The CDR3 region is CASSSQRGDTEASF. As DNA, the CDR3 is TGTGCCAGCAGCTCCCAAAGGGGAGACACTGAAGCTTCCTTT.

Turning to this clonotype: At one end, the junction sequence differs from germline, possibly due to a read error. The chain has TRBV29-1 and TRBJ1-1; no clear D gene. Germline CDR1 and CDR2: SQVTM and ANQGSEA. The CDR3 totals 11 residues. CDR3 sequence reads: CSVSGIYVAFF. The CDR3 coding sequence is TGTAGCGTTTCCGGGATCTACGTAGCTTTCTTT. Full variable domain (missing parts from reference TRBV29-1 and TRBJ1-1): SAVISQKPSRDICQRGTSLTIQCQVDSQVTMMFWYRQQPGQSLTLIATANQGSEATYESGFVIDKFPISRPNLTFSTLTVSNMSPEDSSIYLCSVSGIYVAFFGQGTRLTVV.

Of note for this clonotype: One base away lies a much larger clone, so this may be a sequencing read error. Written as DNA, the CDR3 is TGTGCCAGCATAAAGGGGCAGGGCCCCTGGGGAAAGTTCTTC. This encodes CASIKGQGPWGKFF. The chain carries TRBV6-2 or TRBV6-3 and TRBJ2-1; TRBD1 might be the D (5 bases). Germline V gene lookup returns CDR1 MNHEY and CDR2 SVGEGT. V dropped 7 bases and J dropped 14 bases, with 24 bases sitting between them. This CDR3 is 14 amino acids long.

The chain has TRBV5-6 and TRBJ1-2; 9 nucleotides line up with TRBD1. CDR3 length: 16 residues. The ends lost 4 bases at V and 4 bases at J; junction bases unmatched: 11. Germline assignment: CDR1 SGHDT and CDR2 YYEEEE. The CDR3 DNA follows: TGTGCCAGCAGCCTGGGACAGGGTCCTTTTCCCTATGGCTACACCTTC. Its protein product is CASSLGQGPFPYGYTF.

With regard to this clonotype: A much larger clonotype is one base distant, so this may be a read error. V is TRBV29-1 and J is TRBJ2-7, with 9 bases that match TRBD2. V trimming: 8 bases; J trimming: 3 bases; junction bases outside the gene matches: 17. This CDR3 region has 16 residues. CDR1 and CDR2 from the germline V gene are SQVTM and ANQGSEA. CDR3 protein: CSIQGFSLAGIYEQYF. The CDR3 coding sequence is TGCAGCATCCAGGGCTTCTCACTAGCGGGCATCTACGAGCAGTACTTC.

The gene calls are TRBV6-5 and TRBJ1-1; D gene unclear. The CDR3 has 16 amino acids. Looked up from germline, CDR1 is MNHEY and CDR2 is SVGAGI. Trimming shortened V by 7 bases and J by 1 base, and 19 bases separated the two germline ends. The CDR3 region has the DNA TGTGCCAGCATTTCCCCCCGCCGAGGCTGGAACACTGAAGCTTTCTTT. Translated, it gives CASISPRRGWNTEAFF.

In regard to this clonotype: Because it lacks the conserved phenylalanine or tryptophan at the end, this CDR3 is likely a read error. The V gene is TRBV6-5, the J gene TRBJ2-7, with 8 bases fitting TRBD2. The CDR3 is 13 amino acids. The trim removed 5 bases at V and 5 bases at J, leaving 5 bases unmatched. Germline CDR1 reads MNHEY; CDR2 reads SVGAGI. The CDR3 here is CASSRQAGDEQYL. Here the CDR3 DNA reads TGTGCCAGCAGTCGACAAGCGGGAGACGAGCAGTACTTA.

The J gene is TRBJ2-1, the V gene TRBV11-2; 11 bases align to TRBD2. V shed 9 bases and J 9 bases; nucleotides not matched to a gene: 13. The CDR3 is 15 amino acids. Germline V CDR1 and CDR2: SGHAT, FQNNGV. Written as DNA, the CDR3 is TGTGCCAGTAGCGGCACTAGCGGGGGCTATTCTGAGCAGTTCTTC. Protein sequence: CASSGTSGGYSEQFF.

In regard to this clonotype: One end of the junction fails to match germline, which may point to a read error. The V call is TRBV11-2, the J call TRBJ1-4; D is undetermined. The CDR3 is 14 residues long. Germline V gene sequence: CDR1 SGHAT, CDR2 FQNNGV. The CDR3 bases are TGTGCCAGCAGCTTTAGGGCGGCGAGTGAAGAACTGTTTTTT. Amino acid sequence: CASSFRAASEELFF.

The rearrangement links TRBV29-1 to TRBJ1-1, with D unclear. The germline gives CDR1 SQVTM, CDR2 ANQGSEA. V shed 6 bases and J shed 6 bases, with 20 bases lying between them. The CDR3 consists of 14 residues. For the CDR3, the DNA is TGCAGCGTCTGTAGTAGAAACCCAGGCGCTGAAGCTTTCTTT. This sequence encodes CSVCSRNPGAEAFF.

The gene calls are TRBV24-1 and TRBJ2-3; D uncertain. Trimming cost V 5 bases and J 2 bases, with 13 bases left between them. This CDR3 region has 15 residues. Per the germline V gene, CDR1 is KGHDR and CDR2 is SFDVKD. CDR3 in amino acids: CATSGRQITTDTQYF. In nucleotides, the CDR3 is TGTGCCACCAGTGGTCGGCAGATCACCACAGATACGCAGTATTTT.

Regarding this clonotype: It may be a read error: a sequence one base away is much more abundant. CDR3 residues: CASSRTGTGYQPQDF. DNA for the CDR3: TGTGCCAGCAGTAGGACCGGGACGGGCTATCAGCCCCAGGATTTT. The chain is built from TRBV6-6 and TRBJ1-5, with D possibly matching TRBD1 (5 bases). Per germline, CDR1 MNHNY and CDR2 SVGAGI (reference sequence). This CDR3 region has 15 residues.

This clonotype was seen many times. V is TRBV6-6 and J is TRBJ1-2; D might be TRBD1 (5 bases). Germline loops: CDR1 MNHNY, CDR2 SVGAGI (reference sequence). V lost 6 bases to trimming and J lost 1 base, with 15 bases between them. This CDR3 has 15 amino acids. The CDR3 nucleotides read TGTGCCAGCAGCGACGGGGGTCGGGGTAACTATGGCTACACCTTC. Protein sequence: CASSDGGRGNYGYTF.

Of note for this clonotype: A much larger clonotype is one base distant, so this may be a read error. The chain recombines TRBV4-3 with TRBJ2-7; 7 bases are shared with TRBD1. Germline assignment: CDR1 LGHNA and CDR2 YSLEER. This CDR3 has 15 amino acids. V lost 4 bases to trimming and J lost 6 bases; unmatched junction nucleotides: 12. The CDR3 protein is CASSPLTGLVSEQYF. CDR3 in DNA: TGCGCCAGCAGCCCTCTGACAGGGCTGGTTAGCGAGCAGTACTTC.

Details on this clonotype: This is likely a read error, given that the CDR3 carries no conserved phenylalanine or tryptophan at its end. The rearrangement links TRBV12-3 or TRBV12-4 to TRBJ2-2; possible D gene TRBD2, 6 bases. V was cut by 3 bases and J by 3 bases, with 11 bases left in between. The CDR3 is 15 residues long. CDR3: CASSFGGTYTGELFS. The CDR3 region has the DNA TGTGCCAGCAGTTTTGGAGGGACGTACACCGGGGAGCTGTTTTCT.

As to this clonotype: A read error is possible here, since a much larger clone lies one base away. The chain uses TRBV4-1 and TRBJ1-2; D is unclear. The CDR3 totals 12 residues. Germline CDR1 is MGHRA and CDR2 is YSYEKL. CDR3 bases: TGCGCCAGCAGCAAAGAGATTGACGGCTACACCTTC. Its protein is CASSKEIDGYTF.

A note on this clonotype: This may arise from a read error, as a much more abundant clone is one base away. It is likely a read error, because the conserved phenylalanine at the end of the CDR3 is missing. V and J are TRBV4-2 and TRBJ2-3; 9 bases map to TRBD2. Trimming cost V 0 bases and J 2 bases; bases outside gene matches: 9. CDR3 length equals 18 residues. Germline CDR1 is LGHNA and CDR2 is YNFKEQ. CDR3 amino acids: CASSQEGAGGPPTDTQYL. CDR3 nucleotides: TGTGCCAGCAGCCAAGAAGGGGCGGGAGGGCCCCCCACAGATACGCAGTATCTT.

With regard to this clonotype: A single base separates this from a much larger clone, so it may be a read error. This chain connects TRBV6-1 to TRBJ2-7; D call uncertain. The CDR3 is made up of 13 amino acids. The V gene's germline CDR1 is MNHNS and CDR2 SASEGT. CDR3 bases: TGTGCCGGCAGTGCCTTTGCGACCTACGAGCAGTACTTC. It codes for CAGSAFATYEQYF.

In the case of this clonotype: With a much larger clone just one base away, this may be a read error. The chain carries TRBV29-1 and TRBJ2-7; 11 bases map to TRBD1. The CDR3 spans 14 residues. Germline assignment: CDR1 SQVTM and CDR2 ANQGSEA. V lost 8 bases, J lost 6 bases, and 12 bases stayed unmatched. The CDR3 loop is CSSRLGTGGVEQYF. CDR3 DNA: TGCAGCTCCCGACTGGGGACAGGGGGGGTCGAGCAGTACTTC.

With respect to this clonotype: An end of the junction does not agree with germline; a read error may underlie this. V gene TRBV10-3 combines with J gene TRBJ2-3; a possible D gene is TRBD1 (7 bases). Per germline, CDR1 ENHRY and CDR2 SYGVKD. The CDR3 is made up of 16 amino acids. For the CDR3, the DNA is TGCGCCATCAGTGTGATACAGGGGACTAGCACAGATACGCAGTATTTT. Residues: CAISVIQGTSTDTQYF.

Notes on this clonotype: Its ends do not fully match the called genes, so a read error is possible. The genes are TRBV4-3 and TRBJ1-4; D call uncertain. The CDR3 is 15 amino acids. Germline V gene data show CDR1 as LGHNA and CDR2 as YSLEER. CDR3 region: CAGSQEGSGGEKLFF. The DNA of the CDR3 is TGCGCCGGCAGCCAAGAAGGGTCTGGTGGGGAAAAACTGTTTTTT.